One and the same sample provided the 8 T cell receptor beta chains below, sequenced in a study of control samples from healthy donors and cancer patients. Sequencing used immunoSEQ multiplex PCR; TCRdb keeps in-frame clones, though not all of them. The table shows approximately 90,000 clones, with roughly 84% occurring only once. Sample: PBMCs. These receptors came from a man in his 70s with lung cancer.

The rearrangement uses TRBV27 and TRBJ1-4; tentative D call: TRBD1 (6 bases). Per germline, CDR1 MNHEY and CDR2 SMNVEV (reference sequence). With 3 bases removed from V and 4 bases from J, the gap between germline ends came to 21 bases. The CDR3 runs 18 residues. This chain's CDR3 is CASSFSAGVTGNNEKLFF. CDR3 in DNA: TGTGCCAGCAGTTTCTCAGCGGGGGTAACAGGGAATAATGAAAAACTGTTTTTT.

The CDR3 here is CASSLGTASYEQYF. CDR3 nucleotides: TGTGCCAGCAGCTTGGGGACAGCCTCCTACGAGCAGTACTTC. V gene TRBV5-4 combines with J gene TRBJ2-7, with D possibly being TRBD1 (6 bases). The germline V gene has CDR1 SGHNT and CDR2 YYREEE (reference sequence). The CDR3 spans 14 residues. The V end was cut by 0 bases, the J end by 0 bases, with 7 bases between. The variable domain in full, completed from reference TRBV5-4 and TRBJ2-7, reads ETGVTQSPTHLIKTRGQQVTLRCSSQSGHNTVSWYQQALGQGPQFIFQYYREEENGRGNFPPRFSGLQFPNYSSELNVNALELDDSALYLCASSLGTASYEQYFGPGTRLTVT.

The chain combines TRBV9 with TRBJ2-7; TRBD1 matches 7 bases. Germline V gene data show CDR1 as SGDLS and CDR2 as YYNGEE. CDR3 length equals 14 residues. The junction had 5 bases not matched to a gene; V was cut back by 0 bases and J by 5 bases. In DNA form, the CDR3 reads TGTGCCAGCAGCGTAGGGACAGGCTGGGACGAGCAGTACTTC. Protein: CASSVGTGWDEQYF.

This chain connects TRBV29-1 to TRBJ1-2; perhaps TRBD1 as D (5 bases). Trimming removed 2 bases from V and 8 bases from J, with 18 bases in between. Germline CDR1 is SQVTM and CDR2 is ANQGSEA. CDR3 length equals 14 residues. The CDR3 protein is CSVEPATGPGGYTF. As DNA, the CDR3 is TGCAGCGTTGAACCCGCAACGGGGCCAGGAGGCTACACCTTC.

This clone was recorded once. V and J are TRBV7-3 and TRBJ2-1; unclear D gene. Trimming pared 5 bases from V and 8 bases from J, leaving 10 bases between. The CDR3 spans 12 residues. From germline, CDR1 is SGHTA and CDR2 FQGTGA. The CDR3 protein is CASSPDNHEQFF. CDR3 DNA sequence: TGTGCCAGCAGCCCTGACAACCATGAGCAGTTCTTC.

The chain employs TRBV3-1 (or the pseudogene TRBV3-2) and TRBJ2-7; D not resolved. Germline CDR1 reads LGHDT; CDR2 reads YNNKEL (reference sequence). This CDR3 contains 12 residues. V dropped 1 base and J dropped 5 bases, with 6 bases sitting between them. Here the CDR3 reads CASSQVRNEQYF. The CDR3 bases are TGTGCCAGCAGCCAAGTTAGGAACGAGCAGTACTTC.

This rearrangement joins TRBV19 to TRBJ2-3; D perhaps matches TRBD1 (6 bases). The CDR3 contains 16 residues. Germline CDR1 reads LNHDA; CDR2 reads SQIVND (reference sequence). Trimming took off 1 base at V and 5 bases at J, with 16 bases between the two ends. CDR3 sequence: CASSIAWAGERDTQYF. In nucleotides, the CDR3 is TGTGCCAGTAGTATAGCGTGGGCAGGGGAGAGAGATACGCAGTATTTT.

The rearrangement uses TRBV5-1 and TRBJ1-2; 8 bases are shared with TRBD1. CDR1 SGHRS and CDR2 YFSETQ come from the germline V gene. This CDR3 comprises 14 residues. V trimming: 0 bases; J trimming: 7 bases; junction bases outside the gene matches: 5. CDR3 in DNA: TGCGCCAGCAGCTTGGGACAGGGGTTAGGTGGCTACACCTTC. This codes for CASSLGQGLGGYTF.